This T cell receptor (beta chain) was found in a study of cytomegalovirus exposure and HLA in healthy donors. Assay: immunoSEQ multiplex PCR; the TCRdb copy retains only in-frame clones and omits some. The data show a few hundred thousand clones, roughly 88% seen once. Only one count was recorded for this clone. V was pared by 7 bases and J by 4 bases, with 16 bases between. This CDR3 has 14 amino acids. Germline V gene data show CDR1 as MNHEY and CDR2 as SMNVEV (reference sequence). V and J are TRBV27 and TRBJ1-2; D gene ambiguous. The source of this sequence is a woman in her 30s in good health and CMV-seropositive. The sample taken for sequencing was PBMCs. The CDR3 protein is CASTKARDGYGYTF. In DNA, the CDR3 is TGTGCCAGCACAAAAGCAAGGGATGGCTATGGCTACACCTTC.